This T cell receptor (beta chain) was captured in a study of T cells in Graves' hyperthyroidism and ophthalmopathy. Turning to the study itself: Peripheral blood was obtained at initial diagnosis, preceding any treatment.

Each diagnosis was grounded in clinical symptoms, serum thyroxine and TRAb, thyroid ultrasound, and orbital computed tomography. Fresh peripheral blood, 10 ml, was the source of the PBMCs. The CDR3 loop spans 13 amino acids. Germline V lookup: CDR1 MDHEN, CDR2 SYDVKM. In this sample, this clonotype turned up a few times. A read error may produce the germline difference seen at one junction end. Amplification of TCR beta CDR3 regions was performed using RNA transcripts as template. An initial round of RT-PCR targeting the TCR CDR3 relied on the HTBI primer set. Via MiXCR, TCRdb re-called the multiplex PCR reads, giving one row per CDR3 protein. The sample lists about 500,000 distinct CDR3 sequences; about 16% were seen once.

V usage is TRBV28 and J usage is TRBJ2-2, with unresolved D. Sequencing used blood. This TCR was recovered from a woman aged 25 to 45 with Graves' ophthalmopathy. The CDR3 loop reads CASSMGGVSSLLF. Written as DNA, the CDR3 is TGTGCCAGCAGCATGGGTGGCGTGAGTTCACTGCTTTTT.